Listed here are 2 T cell receptor beta chains from one sample, sequenced in a study of regulatory T cells in long-lasting Graves disease. Through Arm-PCR of CDR3 regions and iRepertoire HTBI primers, TCR beta libraries were built. Each CDR3 protein gets one entry after TCRdb re-called the multiplex PCR reads with MiXCR. Of 600,000 to 850,000 distinct CDR3 sequences in the sample, approximately 29% were seen once. Time point denoted: persistent/refractory GD, antithyroid drugs over 5 years with positive TRAb. With RNA extracted from PBMCs as input, the TCR library was made. The sequencing used peripheral blood mononuclear cells (PBMCs), collected when the disease was refractory, from a patient treated with antithyroid drugs. These receptors all stem from a female donor with Graves disease.

J is TRBJ1-2 and V is TRBV5-5; D is possibly TRBD1 (5 bases). V shed 1 base and J shed 4 bases, with 8 bases lying between them. This CDR3 has 13 amino acids. The germline CDR1 and CDR2 sequences are SGHKS and YYEKEE (reference sequence). The CDR3 sequence is CASSLYTGYGYTF. The CDR3 DNA follows: TGTGCCAGCAGCTTGTACACAGGCTATGGCTACACCTTC.

V usage is TRBV30 and J usage is TRBJ1-2, with D hard to call. V dropped 2 bases and J dropped 7 bases, with 11 bases sitting between them. This CDR3 is 12 amino acids long. CDR1 and CDR2 (germline): GTSNPN, SVGIG (reference sequence). The CDR3 reads CAWSIGVGGYTF. DNA of the CDR3: TGTGCCTGGAGTATCGGGGTGGGTGGCTACACCTTC.